The clone carrying this TCR beta chain occurred a few times. These data come from a study of T cells after somatic rescue of genetic block. Trimming took 4 bases from V and 4 from J, leaving 13 bases between them. The germline V gene encodes CDR1 MGHRA and CDR2 YSYEKL. There are 14 residues in the CDR3. Generated by immunoSEQ multiplex PCR, the TCRdb table keeps only in-frame clones and is missing some. The repertoire includes around 70,000 clones, 92% of them detected once, and 2.9% sits in the top ten. Input material: peripheral blood mononuclear cells (PBMCs). The chain couples TRBV4-1 to TRBJ1-1, with D possibly matching TRBD1 (6 bases). The TCR originated in a man between 40 and 49 years old. CDR3 coding DNA: TGCGCCAGCAGCCTTTTGCAGGGGAGCACTGAAGCTTTCTTT. This sequence encodes CASSLLQGSTEAFF.